Listed below are T cell receptor beta chains from one sample, sequenced in a study of cytomegalovirus exposure and HLA in healthy donors. Assay: immunoSEQ multiplex PCR; the TCRdb copy retains only in-frame clones and omits some. Of approximately 120,000 clones listed, 75% to 90% were seen once; the top ten hold less than 7%. The sample taken for sequencing was PBMCs. All receptors derive from a woman younger than 45 in good health and CMV-seropositive. Each CDR3 is given with its conserved first and last residue. D genes are given only for firm matches.

v_call d_call cdr3_aa
TRBV2 TRBD1 CASSAPGQGGSAAFF
TRBV20-1 NA CSAPRGYGYTF
TRBV5-6 TRBD1 CASSLPTGENYGYTF
TRBV10-1 NA CASSDPGQEAFF
TRBV5-1 NA CASSFSRGDTQYF
TRBV5-8 NA CASSLAGGAGNTIYF
TRBV10-3 TRBD1 CAIRGQGRNNSPLHF
TRBV5-1 NA CASSLAANYGYTF
TRBV5-1 NA CASSPRVSAGANVLTF
TRBV7-9 NA CASSRQADSNQPQHF
TRBV7-2 NA CASRSMDSERELFF
TRBV18 NA CASSPAALNQPQHF
TRBV6-5 NA CASSYSEGTEAFF
TRBV5-1 NA CASSLDTSNTEAFF
TRBV28 NA CASSWGRGNYGYTF
TRBV10-3 TRBD1 CAISSDRGKGQYF
TRBV7-9 TRBD1 CASSPQGAGNTIYF